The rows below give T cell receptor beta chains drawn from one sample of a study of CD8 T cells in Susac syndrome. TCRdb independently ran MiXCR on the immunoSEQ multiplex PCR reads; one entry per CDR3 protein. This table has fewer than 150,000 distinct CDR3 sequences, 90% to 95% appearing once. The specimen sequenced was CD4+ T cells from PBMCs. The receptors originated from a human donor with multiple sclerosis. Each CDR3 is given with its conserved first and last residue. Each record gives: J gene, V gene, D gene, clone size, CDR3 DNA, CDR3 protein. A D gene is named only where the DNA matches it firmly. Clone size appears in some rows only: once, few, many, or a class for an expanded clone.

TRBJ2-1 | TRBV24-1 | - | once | TGTGCCACCAGTGGGGGGGTTGGGGGAACCCCAAATGAGCAGTTCTTC | CATSGGVGGTPNEQFF
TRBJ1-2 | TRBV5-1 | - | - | TGCGCCAGCAGCCGGGACCTTAATGACTATGGCTACACCTTC | CASSRDLNDYGYTF
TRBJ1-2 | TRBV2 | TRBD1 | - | TGTGCCAGCAGTGAACGGGACAGGGTTGGCTACACCTTC | CASSERDRVGYTF
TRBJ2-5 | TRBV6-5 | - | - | TGTGCCAGCAGTAGAGGACAGAGTGGAGAGACCCAGTACTTC | CASSRGQSGETQYF
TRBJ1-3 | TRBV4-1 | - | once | TGCGCCAGCAGCCAAGATGGGCCGCAGGGAAACACCATATATTTT | CASSQDGPQGNTIYF
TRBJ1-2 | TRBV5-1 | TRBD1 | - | TGCGCCAGCAGCGTAACCGGGACAGGTGCTAACTATGGCTACACCTTC | CASSVTGTGANYGYTF
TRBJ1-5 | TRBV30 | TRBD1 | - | TGTGCCTGGAGGGGGACAGGGGTTCAGCCCCAGCATTTT | CAWRGTGVQPQHF
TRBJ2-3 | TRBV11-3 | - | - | TGTGCCAGCAGCTTAAGAGGGGCCGACACAGATACGCAGTATTTT | CASSLRGADTDTQYF
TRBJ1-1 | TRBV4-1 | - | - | TGCGCCAGCAGCCAAATGGGAATCACTGAAGCTTTCTTT | CASSQMGITEAFF
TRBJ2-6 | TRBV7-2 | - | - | TGTGCCAGCAGCTTGACAGCTGGGGCCAACGTCCTGACTTTC | CASSLTAGANVLTF
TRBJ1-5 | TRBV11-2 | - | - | TGTGCCAGCAGCCTTACCTTACAGGGAAATCAGCCCCAGCATTTT | CASSLTLQGNQPQHF